The source of this T cell receptor (beta chain) is a study of blood T cell repertoires in COVID-19. This CDR3 is built from 13 residues. Trimming pared 7 bases from V and 5 bases from J, leaving 15 bases between. Generated by immunoSEQ multiplex PCR, the TCRdb table keeps only in-frame clones and is missing some. The table has about 260,000 clones, roughly 88% seen once. This receptor was identified in a woman aged 70-85 years with COVID-19, enrolled during active disease. The sample comprised peripheral blood. The V and J genes are TRBV12-3 or TRBV12-4 and TRBJ2-7, with TRBD2 as a possible D gene (5 bases). CDR3 region: CASTPRAGHEQYF. The CDR3 DNA follows: TGTGCCAGCACCCCCCGGGCGGGCCACGAGCAGTACTTC.